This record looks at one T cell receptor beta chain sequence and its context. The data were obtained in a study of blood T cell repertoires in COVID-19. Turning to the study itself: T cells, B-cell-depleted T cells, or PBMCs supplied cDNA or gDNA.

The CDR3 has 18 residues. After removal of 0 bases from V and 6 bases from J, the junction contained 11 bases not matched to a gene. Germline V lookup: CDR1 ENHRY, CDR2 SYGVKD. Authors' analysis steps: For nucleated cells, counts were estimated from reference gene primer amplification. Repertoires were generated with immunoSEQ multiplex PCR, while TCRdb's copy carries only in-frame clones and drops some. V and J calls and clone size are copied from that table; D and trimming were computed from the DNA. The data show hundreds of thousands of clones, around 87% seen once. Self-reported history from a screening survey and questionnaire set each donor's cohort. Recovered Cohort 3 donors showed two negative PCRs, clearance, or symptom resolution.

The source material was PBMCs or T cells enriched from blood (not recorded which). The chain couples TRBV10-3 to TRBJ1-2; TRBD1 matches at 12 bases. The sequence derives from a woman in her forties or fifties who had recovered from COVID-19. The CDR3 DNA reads TGTGCCATCAGTGAGTCCGGGACAGGGGGCGGTAAACCTCATGGCTACACCTTC. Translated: CAISESGTGGGKPHGYTF.